Listed here are 10 T cell receptor beta chains from one sample, sequenced in a study of blood T cell repertoires in COVID-19 (TCRdb year 2020). The library was produced with the immunoSEQ multiplex PCR assay. TCRdb retrieved this table from immuneACCESS and kept in-frame rearrangements only. Not all clones are present; in checked studies, unresolved V genes account for under half, and no reason is known for the remainder. Across this sample there are 200,000 to 250,000 clones, with roughly four fifths seen only once. About 3.7% of the sample belongs to the ten largest clones. Source material: PBMCs or T cells enriched from blood (not recorded which). These receptor sequences come from a woman aged 55-75 years who had recovered from COVID-19.

The V and J genes are TRBV4-3 and TRBJ2-1; 13 bases are a match to TRBD2. The CDR3 totals 17 residues. The germline CDR1 and CDR2 sequences are LGHNA and YSLEER. Trimming removed 1 base from V and 7 bases from J; junction bases left unmatched: 7. The CDR3 region has the DNA TGCGCCAGCAGCCAAGGGGGGACTAGCGGGGATCGAAATGAGCAGTTCTTC. This gives the protein CASSQGGTSGDRNEQFF.

V gene TRBV29-1 combines with J gene TRBJ1-1; 9 nucleotides agree with TRBD1. The germline CDR1 and CDR2 sequences are SQVTM and ANQGSEA. Trimming took 6 bases from V and 11 from J; bases not matched to a gene: 10. This CDR3 has 12 amino acids. The CDR3 sequence is CSVVPGQGSAFF. In nucleotides, the CDR3 is TGCAGCGTCGTCCCGGGACAGGGTTCGGCTTTCTTT.

The rearrangement uses TRBV19 and TRBJ2-3; 12 positions agree with TRBD2. With 5 bases clipped from V and 4 bases from J, the junction kept 7 bases outside the gene matches. CDR3 length: 16 residues. Germline loops: CDR1 LNHDA, CDR2 SQIVND (reference sequence). The CDR3 protein is CASSPQTSGSSDTQYF. CDR3 nucleotides: TGTGCCAGTAGTCCTCAGACTAGCGGGAGTTCAGATACGCAGTATTTT.

The chain uses TRBV19 and TRBJ2-5, with D possibly TRBD1 on 6 matching bases. The germline CDR1 and CDR2 sequences are LNHDA and SQIVND (reference sequence). The CDR3 contains 14 residues. Trimming left V 4 bases short and J 0 bases short, with 9 bases between. CDR3 amino acids: CASSTTGYQETQYF. CDR3 coding DNA: TGTGCCAGTAGTACAACAGGGTACCAAGAGACCCAGTACTTC. Variable domain in full (rest from reference TRBV19 and TRBJ2-5): DGGITQSPKYLFRKEGQNVTLSCEQNLNHDAMYWYRQDPGQGLRLIYYSQIVNDFQKGDIAEGYSVSREKKESFPLTVTSAQKNPTAFYLCASSTTGYQETQYFGPGTRLLVL.

J is TRBJ1-2 and V is TRBV27; TRBD1 might be the D (5 bases). Trimming removed 5 bases from V and 4 bases from J, with 14 bases in between. This CDR3 is 14 amino acids long. Germline V gene sequence: CDR1 MNHEY, CDR2 SMNVEV (reference sequence). The CDR3 DNA reads as TGTGCCAGCAGTCCTCAGGGATTCGCCTATGGCTACACCTTC. Protein sequence: CASSPQGFAYGYTF.

V and J are TRBV3-1 (or the pseudogene TRBV3-2) and TRBJ2-3, with 8 bases aligning to TRBD2. Trimming at V came to 7 bases and at J to 2 bases, leaving 2 bases not matched to a gene. This CDR3 comprises 13 residues. CDR1 and CDR2 (germline): LGHDT, YNNKEL (reference sequence). The CDR3, as DNA: TGTGCCAGCAAGCGGGAGCACACAGATACGCAGTATTTT. It encodes CASKREHTDTQYF.

V usage is TRBV10-2 and J usage is TRBJ2-1; 13 positions agree with TRBD2. Per germline, CDR1 WSHSY and CDR2 SAAADI. The length of the CDR3 is 18 residues. V shed 7 bases and J 3 bases; nucleotides not matched to a gene: 12. In DNA form, the CDR3 reads TGCGCCAGCACCCCGGGGAGGACTAGCGGGGGACTCTACAATGAGCAGTTCTTC. Translating gives CASTPGRTSGGLYNEQFF.

The V and J genes are TRBV11-2 and TRBJ1-2; D is unclear. The CDR3 has 13 residues. V lost 1 base to trimming and J lost 9 bases, with 12 bases between them. Germline CDR1 is SGHAT and CDR2 is FQNNGV. CDR3 DNA: TGTGCCAGCAGCTTAGTCGGGGAGTTTAGCTACACCTTC. This translates into CASSLVGEFSYTF.

The J gene is TRBJ1-6, the V gene TRBV10-2; D is perhaps TRBD1 (6 bases). This CDR3 has 14 amino acids. The germline V gene has CDR1 WSHSY and CDR2 SAAADI. V lost 7 bases, J lost 2 bases, and 9 bases lay in between. The chain's CDR3 is CASNQGTYNSPLHF. The CDR3 DNA is TGCGCCAGCAACCAGGGGACCTATAATTCACCCCTCCACTTT.

The V call is TRBV7-2, the J call TRBJ1-6; the match to TRBD1 covers 7 bases. Germline assignment: CDR1 SGHTA and CDR2 FQGNSA. V gave up 5 bases and J gave up 4 bases; unmatched junction bases: 5. The CDR3 consists of 15 residues. The CDR3 coding sequence is TGTGCCAGCAGCCAGGAGGGGGCTTATAATTCACCCCTCCACTTT. It yields the protein CASSQEGAYNSPLHF.